The clone carrying this T cell receptor (beta chain) was detected only a few times. Its antigen is not known. V lost 3 bases, J lost 3 bases, and 11 bases stayed unmatched. The CDR3 consists of 17 residues. CDR1 and CDR2 (germline): LGHNA, YNFKEQ. Extraction of total RNA produced a minimum of 5.5 micrograms from each sample. The data belong to a study of blood T cells in healthy people across ages. Then a second PCR, running roughly 7 to 12 cycles, was carried out with a sample-barcoded 5' primer and a J-beta primer mix. Using its own MiXCR run on the 5' RACE reads, TCRdb lists one record per CDR3 protein. The data contain roughly 800,000 distinct CDR3 sequences, around 25% of them seen just once; the ten biggest clones take up 3% to 4.5%. Overall study results and limits: Long-lived donors carried more naive CD4+ cells and greater diversity than aged donors.

These records were also assigned to another study, of T cells of mothers and their children.

This TCR was sampled from a boy aged 10-17 years in good health. The chain joins TRBV4-2 to TRBJ2-7; 10 bases fit TRBD2. Sequenced input: blood. CDR3 DNA sequence: TGTGCCAGCAGCCAGGGGGGGCTAGCGGGAGTTAACTACGAGCAGTACTTC. Amino acid sequence: CASSQGGLAGVNYEQYF.